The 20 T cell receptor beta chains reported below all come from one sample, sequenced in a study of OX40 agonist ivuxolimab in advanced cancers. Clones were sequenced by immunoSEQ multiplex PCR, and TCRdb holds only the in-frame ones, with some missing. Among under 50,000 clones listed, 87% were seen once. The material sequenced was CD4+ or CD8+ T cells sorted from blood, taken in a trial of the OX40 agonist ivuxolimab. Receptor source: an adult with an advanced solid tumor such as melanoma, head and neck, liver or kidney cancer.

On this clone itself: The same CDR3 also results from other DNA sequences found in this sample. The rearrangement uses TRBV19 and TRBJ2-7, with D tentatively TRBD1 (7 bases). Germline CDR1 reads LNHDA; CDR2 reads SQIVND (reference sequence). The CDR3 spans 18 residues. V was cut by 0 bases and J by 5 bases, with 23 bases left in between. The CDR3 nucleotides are TGTGCCAGTAGTATAGAGTACACACCAGGGGGGAGGACAGACGAGCAGTACTTC. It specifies CASSIEYTPGGRTDEQYF.

In DNA, the CDR3 is TGTGCCAGCAGCTTAAGGTCCACCGGGGAGCTGTTTTTT. Its protein product is CASSLRSTGELFF. This chain joins TRBV7-3 and TRBJ2-2; D is ambiguous. Per germline, CDR1 SGHTA and CDR2 FQGTGA. The CDR3 runs 13 residues. Trimming stripped 1 base from V and 4 bases from J, with 4 bases between.

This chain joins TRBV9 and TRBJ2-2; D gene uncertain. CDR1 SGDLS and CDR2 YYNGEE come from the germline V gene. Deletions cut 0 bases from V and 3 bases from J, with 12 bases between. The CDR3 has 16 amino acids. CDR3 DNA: TGTGCCAGCAGCGTAGCTCCAGGATCGGACACCGGGGAGCTGTTTTTT. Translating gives CASSVAPGSDTGELFF.

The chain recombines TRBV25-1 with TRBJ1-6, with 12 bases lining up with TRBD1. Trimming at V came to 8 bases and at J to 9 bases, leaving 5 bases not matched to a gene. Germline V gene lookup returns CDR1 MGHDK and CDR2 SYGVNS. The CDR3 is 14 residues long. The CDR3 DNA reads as TGTGCCAGCGGGGGGGGACAGGGGGCTTCACCCCTCCACTTT. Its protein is CASGGGQGASPLHF.

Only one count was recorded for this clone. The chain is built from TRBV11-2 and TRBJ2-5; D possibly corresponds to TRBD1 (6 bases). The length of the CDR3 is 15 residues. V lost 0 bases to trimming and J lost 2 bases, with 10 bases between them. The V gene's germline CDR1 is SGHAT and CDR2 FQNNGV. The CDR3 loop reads CASSLDPGTQETQYF. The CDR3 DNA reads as TGTGCCAGCAGCTTAGATCCTGGGACACAAGAGACCCAGTACTTC.

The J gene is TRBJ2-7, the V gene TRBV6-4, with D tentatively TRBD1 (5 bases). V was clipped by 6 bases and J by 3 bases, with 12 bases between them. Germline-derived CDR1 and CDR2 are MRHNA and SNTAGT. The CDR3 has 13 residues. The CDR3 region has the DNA TGTGCCAGCAGCGAGACAGCCAACTACGAGCAGTACTTC. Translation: CASSETANYEQYF.

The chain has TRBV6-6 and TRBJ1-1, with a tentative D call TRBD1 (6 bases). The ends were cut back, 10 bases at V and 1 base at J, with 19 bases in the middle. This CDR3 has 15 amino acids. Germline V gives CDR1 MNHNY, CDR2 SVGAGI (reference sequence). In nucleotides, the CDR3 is TGTGCCACTTACCGCAGGGGTACAACGAACACTGAAGCTTTCTTT. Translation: CATYRRGTTNTEAFF.

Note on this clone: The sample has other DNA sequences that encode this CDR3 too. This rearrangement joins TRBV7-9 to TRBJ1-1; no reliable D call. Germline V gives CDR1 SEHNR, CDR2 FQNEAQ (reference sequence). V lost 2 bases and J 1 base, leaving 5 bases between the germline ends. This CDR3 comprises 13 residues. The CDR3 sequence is CASSLSGNTEAFF. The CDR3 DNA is TGTGCCAGCAGCTTAAGTGGGAACACTGAAGCTTTCTTT.

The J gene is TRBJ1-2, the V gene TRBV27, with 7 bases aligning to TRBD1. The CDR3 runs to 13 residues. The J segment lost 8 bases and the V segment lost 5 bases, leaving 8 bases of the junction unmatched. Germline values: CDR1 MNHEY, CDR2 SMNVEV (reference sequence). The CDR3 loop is CASSPRQGWGYTF. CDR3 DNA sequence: TGTGCCAGCAGTCCCCGACAGGGATGGGGCTACACCTTC.

CDR3 region: CAISLDIGDTQYF. The CDR3 DNA is TGTGCCATCAGTCTAGACATCGGAGATACGCAGTATTTT. This chain joins TRBV10-3 and TRBJ2-3, with no clear D. V was shortened by 5 bases and J by 5 bases, with 11 bases between the two germline ends. The germline gives CDR1 ENHRY, CDR2 SYGVKD. The CDR3 sequence is 13 residues long.

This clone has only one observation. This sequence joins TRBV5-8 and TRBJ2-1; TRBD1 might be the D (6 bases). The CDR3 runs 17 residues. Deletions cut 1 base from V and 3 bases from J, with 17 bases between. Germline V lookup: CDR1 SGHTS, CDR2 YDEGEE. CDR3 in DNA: TGTGCCAGCAGCTTGTACCGAGGGGGTTCCCTCTACAATGAGCAGTTCTTC. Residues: CASSLYRGGSLYNEQFF.

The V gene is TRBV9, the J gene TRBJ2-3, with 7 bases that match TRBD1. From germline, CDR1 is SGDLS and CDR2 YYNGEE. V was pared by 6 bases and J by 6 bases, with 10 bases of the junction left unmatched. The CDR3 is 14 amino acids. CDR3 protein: CASNKRGPKDTQYF. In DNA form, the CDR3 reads TGTGCCAGCAACAAGAGGGGGCCTAAGGATACGCAGTATTTT.

CDR3 DNA sequence: TGTGCCAGCAGCCCTGGGACAGGGTATGGCTACACCTTC. Encoded protein: CASSPGTGYGYTF. The chain is built from TRBV28 and TRBJ1-2; TRBD1 matches 9 bases. Germline values: CDR1 MDHEN, CDR2 SYDVKM. The CDR3 has 13 amino acids. V dropped 6 bases and J dropped 5; count of bases not matched to a gene: 4.

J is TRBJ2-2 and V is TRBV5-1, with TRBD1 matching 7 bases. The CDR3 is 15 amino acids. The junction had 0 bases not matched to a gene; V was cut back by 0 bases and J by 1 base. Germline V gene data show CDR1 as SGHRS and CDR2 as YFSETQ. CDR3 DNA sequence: TGCGCCAGCAGCTTGGACAGGGGGAACACCGGGGAGCTGTTTTTT. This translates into CASSLDRGNTGELFF.

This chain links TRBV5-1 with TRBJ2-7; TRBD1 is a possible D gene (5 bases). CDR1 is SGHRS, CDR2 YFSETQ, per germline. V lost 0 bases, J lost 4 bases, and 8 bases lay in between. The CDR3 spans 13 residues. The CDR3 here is CASSLDRGYEQYF. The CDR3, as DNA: TGCGCCAGCAGCTTGGATAGGGGTTACGAGCAGTACTTC. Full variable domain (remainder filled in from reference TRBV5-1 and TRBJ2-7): KAGVTQTPRYLIKTRGQQVTLSCSPISGHRSVSWYQQTPGQGLQFLFEYFSETQRNKGNFPGRFSGRQFSNSRSEMNVSTLELGDSALYLCASSLDRGYEQYFGPGTRLTVT.

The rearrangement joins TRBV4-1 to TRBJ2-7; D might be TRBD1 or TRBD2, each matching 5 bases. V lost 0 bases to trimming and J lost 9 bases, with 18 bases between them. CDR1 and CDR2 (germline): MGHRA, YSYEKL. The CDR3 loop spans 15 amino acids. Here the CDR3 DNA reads TGCGCCAGCAGCCAAGATTCGGGGACGGCGATCGGGCAGTACTTC. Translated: CASSQDSGTAIGQYF.

The CDR3 DNA sequence: TGTGCCAGCTCACCGAAGACAGATACGCAGTATTTT. Translating it yields CASSPKTDTQYF. The genes are TRBV18 and TRBJ2-3; D uncertain. The CDR3 totals 12 residues. V was trimmed by 3 bases and J by 3 bases, leaving 4 bases between them. The germline CDR1 and CDR2 sequences are KGHSH and LQKENI.

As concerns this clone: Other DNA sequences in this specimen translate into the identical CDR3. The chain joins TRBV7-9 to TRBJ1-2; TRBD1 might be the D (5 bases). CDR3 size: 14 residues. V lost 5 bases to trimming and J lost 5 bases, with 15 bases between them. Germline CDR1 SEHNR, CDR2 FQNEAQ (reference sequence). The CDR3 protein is CASSPSGQAYGYTF. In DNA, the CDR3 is TGTGCCAGCAGCCCTTCGGGGCAGGCTTATGGCTACACCTTC.

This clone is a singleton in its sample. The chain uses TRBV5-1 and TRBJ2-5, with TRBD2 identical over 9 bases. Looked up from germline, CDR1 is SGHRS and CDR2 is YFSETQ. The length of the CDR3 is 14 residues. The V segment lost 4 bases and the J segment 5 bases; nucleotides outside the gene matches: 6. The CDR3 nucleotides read TGCGCCAGCAGCGTCGGGACTAGCTACGAGACCCAGTACTTC. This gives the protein CASSVGTSYETQYF. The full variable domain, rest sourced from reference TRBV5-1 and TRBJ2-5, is KAGVTQTPRYLIKTRGQQVTLSCSPISGHRSVSWYQQTPGQGLQFLFEYFSETQRNKGNFPGRFSGRQFSNSRSEMNVSTLELGDSALYLCASSVGTSYETQYFGPGTRLLVL.

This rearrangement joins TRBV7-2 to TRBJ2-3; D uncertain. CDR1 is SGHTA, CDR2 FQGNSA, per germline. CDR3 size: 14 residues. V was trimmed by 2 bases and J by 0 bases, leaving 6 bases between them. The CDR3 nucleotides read TGTGCCAGCAGCTTACGGTATAGCACAGATACGCAGTATTTT. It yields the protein CASSLRYSTDTQYF. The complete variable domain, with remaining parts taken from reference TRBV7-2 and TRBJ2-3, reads GAGVSQSPSNKVTEKGKDVELRCDPISGHTALYWYRQSLGQGLEFLIYFQGNSAPDKSGLPSDRFSAERTGGSVSTLTIQRTQQEDSAVYLCASSLRYSTDTQYFGPGTRLTVL.